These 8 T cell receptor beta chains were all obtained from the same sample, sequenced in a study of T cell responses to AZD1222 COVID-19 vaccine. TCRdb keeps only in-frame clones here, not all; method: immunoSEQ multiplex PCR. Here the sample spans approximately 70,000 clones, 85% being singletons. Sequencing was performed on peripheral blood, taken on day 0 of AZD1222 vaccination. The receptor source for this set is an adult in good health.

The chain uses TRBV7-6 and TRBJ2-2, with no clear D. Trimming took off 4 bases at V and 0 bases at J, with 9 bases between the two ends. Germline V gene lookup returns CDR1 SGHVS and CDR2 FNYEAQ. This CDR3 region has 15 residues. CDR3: CASSSHETNTGELFF. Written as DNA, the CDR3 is TGTGCCAGCAGCTCACATGAAACGAACACCGGGGAGCTGTTTTTT.

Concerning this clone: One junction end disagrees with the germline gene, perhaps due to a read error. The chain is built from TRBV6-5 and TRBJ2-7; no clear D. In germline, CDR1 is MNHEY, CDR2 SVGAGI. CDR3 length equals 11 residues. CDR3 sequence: CASNYGYEQYF. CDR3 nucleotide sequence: TGTGCCAGCAATTACGGCTACGAGCAGTACTTC.

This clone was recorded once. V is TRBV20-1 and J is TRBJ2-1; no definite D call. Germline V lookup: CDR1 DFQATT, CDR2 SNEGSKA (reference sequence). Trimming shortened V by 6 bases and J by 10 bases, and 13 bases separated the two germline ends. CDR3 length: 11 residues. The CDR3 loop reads CSAPSYEEQFF. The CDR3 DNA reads TGCAGTGCCCCGTCCTATGAGGAGCAGTTCTTC.

The CDR3 region has the DNA TGTGCCAGCAGCACAAGCGGGGGGGCCGGTGGGACCCAGTACTTC. This sequence encodes CASSTSGGAGGTQYF. This chain joins TRBV7-9 and TRBJ2-5; 10 positions agree with TRBD2. Per the germline V gene, CDR1 is SEHNR and CDR2 is FQNEAQ (reference sequence). With V trimmed by 5 bases and J by 7 bases, 10 bases remained unmatched. The CDR3 is made up of 15 amino acids.

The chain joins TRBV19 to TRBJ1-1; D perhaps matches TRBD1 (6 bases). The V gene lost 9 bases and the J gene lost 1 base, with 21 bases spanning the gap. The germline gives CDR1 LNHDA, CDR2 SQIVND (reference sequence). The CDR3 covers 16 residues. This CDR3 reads CASDHPRGDPNTEAFF. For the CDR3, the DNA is TGTGCCAGCGATCACCCTAGGGGGGATCCGAACACTGAAGCTTTCTTT.

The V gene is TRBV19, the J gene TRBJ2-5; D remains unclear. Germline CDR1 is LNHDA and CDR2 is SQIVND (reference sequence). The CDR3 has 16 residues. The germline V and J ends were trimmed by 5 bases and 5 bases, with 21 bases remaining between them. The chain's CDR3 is CASSRKGLSAGETQYF. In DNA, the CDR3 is TGTGCCAGTAGTCGGAAGGGCTTATCCGCCGGGGAGACCCAGTACTTC.

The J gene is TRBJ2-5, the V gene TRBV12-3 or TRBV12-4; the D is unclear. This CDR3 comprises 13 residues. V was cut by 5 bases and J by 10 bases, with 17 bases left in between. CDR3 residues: CASSVQSLTRQYF. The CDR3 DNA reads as TGTGCCAGCAGTGTACAGTCCCTCACCCGCCAGTACTTC.

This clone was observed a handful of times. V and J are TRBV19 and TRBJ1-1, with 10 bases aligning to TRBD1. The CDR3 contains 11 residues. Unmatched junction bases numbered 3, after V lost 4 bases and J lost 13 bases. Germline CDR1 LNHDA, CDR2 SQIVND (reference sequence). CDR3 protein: CASSTGTGDFF. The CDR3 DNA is TGTGCCAGTAGTACCGGGACAGGGGATTTCTTT.